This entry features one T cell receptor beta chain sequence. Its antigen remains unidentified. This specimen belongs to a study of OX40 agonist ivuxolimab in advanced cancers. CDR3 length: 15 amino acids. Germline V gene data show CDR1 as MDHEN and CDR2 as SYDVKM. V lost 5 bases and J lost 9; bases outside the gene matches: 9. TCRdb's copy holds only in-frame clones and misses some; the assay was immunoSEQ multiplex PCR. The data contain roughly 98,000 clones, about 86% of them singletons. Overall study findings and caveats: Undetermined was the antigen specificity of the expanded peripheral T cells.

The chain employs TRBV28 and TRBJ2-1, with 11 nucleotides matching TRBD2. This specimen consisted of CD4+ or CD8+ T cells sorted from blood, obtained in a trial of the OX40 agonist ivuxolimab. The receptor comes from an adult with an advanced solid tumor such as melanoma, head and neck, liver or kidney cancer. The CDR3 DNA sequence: TGTGCCAGCAGTCCCCTAGCGGGGGGTCAGGGTGAGCAGTTCTTC. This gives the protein CASSPLAGGQGEQFF.